The 29 T cell receptor beta chains presented below share a single source sample, sequenced in a study of Graves' ophthalmopathy and Graves' hyperthyroidism. Amplified material comprised TCR beta CDR3 regions derived from RNA transcripts. Second-round multiplex PCR came after a first-round RT-PCR that employed HTBI primers. In TCRdb, the multiplex PCR reads were re-called with MiXCR into one record per CDR3 protein. The sample gives about 220,000 distinct CDR3 sequences, around a fifth of which show up once; 43% is in the top ten. Sequenced input: peripheral blood. The receptors shown here come from a woman aged 50 to 60 with Graves' ophthalmopathy.

This clonotype occurred many times. The chain has TRBV2 and TRBJ2-5, with a possible D match to TRBD2 (6 bases). The CDR3 is 13 amino acids. Trimming stripped 6 bases from V and 4 bases from J, with 12 bases between. From germline, CDR1 is SNHLY and CDR2 FYNNEI. CDR3 nucleotide sequence: TGTGCCAGCAGGATAAGGAGGGGAGAGACCCAGTACTTC. This gives the protein CASRIRRGETQYF.

This clonotype appeared a single time. J is TRBJ2-5 and V is TRBV28, with D possibly matching TRBD1 (6 bases). Germline V gene data show CDR1 as MDHEN and CDR2 as SYDVKM. The CDR3 is 14 residues long. V was clipped by 4 bases and J by 5 bases, with 14 bases between them. The CDR3, as DNA: TGTGCCAGCAGTTCACCTCAGGGGCCCGAGACCCAGTACTTC. Its translation is CASSSPQGPETQYF.

The table lists this clonotype with many counts. This chain uses TRBV19 with TRBJ2-6, with 7 bases aligning to TRBD1. The CDR3 covers 16 residues. CDR1 is LNHDA, CDR2 SQIVND, per germline (reference sequence). V shed 8 bases and J 0 bases; nucleotides not matched to a gene: 7. The CDR3 coding sequence is TGTGCCAGTCAACCAGGGGGATACTCTGGGGCCAACGTCCTGACTTTC. Amino acid sequence: CASQPGGYSGANVLTF.

This clonotype was detected only a few times. The gene calls are TRBV7-2 and TRBJ2-5, with a tentative D call TRBD1 (5 bases). Trimming removed 3 bases at V and 2 bases at J, with 13 bases between. The CDR3 loop spans 15 amino acids. Per the germline V gene, CDR1 is SGHTA and CDR2 is FQGNSA. The CDR3 region is CASSFKKGRQETQYF. For the CDR3, the DNA is TGTGCCAGCAGCTTCAAAAAGGGGCGGCAAGAGACCCAGTACTTC.

Ten or more counts support this clonotype. J is TRBJ1-1 and V is TRBV27; D remains unclear. V lost 2 bases and J 5 bases, leaving 9 bases between the germline ends. The V gene's germline CDR1 is MNHEY and CDR2 SMNVEV (reference sequence). There are 13 residues in the CDR3. The CDR3 protein is CASSLPGYTEAFF. DNA of the CDR3: TGTGCCAGCAGTTTACCGGGGTATACTGAAGCTTTCTTT.

At least ten counts were recorded for this clonotype. The chain recombines TRBV7-2 with TRBJ2-6; D gene unclear. Deletions cut 0 bases from V and 2 bases from J, with 5 bases between. CDR3 length equals 15 residues. Looked up from germline, CDR1 is SGHTA and CDR2 is FQGNSA. In DNA, the CDR3 is TGTGCCAGCAGCTTAGCTCTTCCTGGGGCCAACGTCCTGACTTTC. This sequence encodes CASSLALPGANVLTF.

This clonotype was detected ten times or more. V gene TRBV7-6 combines with J gene TRBJ2-7, with TRBD2 as a possible D gene (5 bases). CDR1 and CDR2 from the germline V gene are SGHVS and FNYEAQ. Trimming stripped 1 base from V and 10 bases from J, with 17 bases between. The CDR3 length is 14 residues. CDR3 bases: TGTGCCAGCAGCTTAGAACTAGGCCCCTATGAACAGTACTTC. The encoded protein is CASSLELGPYEQYF.

This clonotype was observed many times. This chain connects TRBV5-1 to TRBJ1-6, with a possible D match to TRBD1 (5 bases). Trimming left V 5 bases short and J 8 bases short, with 23 bases between. Germline assignment: CDR1 SGHRS and CDR2 YFSETQ. This CDR3 region has 17 residues. The CDR3 reads CASSLGRQGNPYSPLHF. CDR3 coding DNA: TGCGCCAGCAGTCTGGGCCGCCAGGGTAACCCCTATTCACCCCTCCACTTT.

Ten or more counts support this clonotype. This chain uses TRBV7-2 with TRBJ1-1, with D hard to call. V was clipped by 2 bases and J by 6 bases, with 4 bases between them. CDR3 length: 11 amino acids. The germline CDR1 and CDR2 sequences are SGHTA and FQGNSA. Written as DNA, the CDR3 is TGTGCCAGCAGCTTATTCCCTGAAGCTTTCTTT. Translation gives CASSLFPEAFF.

As to this clonotype: This clone may be a read error of a much larger clone one base away. V gene TRBV6-1 combines with J gene TRBJ2-5; 8 nucleotides line up with TRBD2. This CDR3 is built from 15 residues. Germline-derived CDR1 and CDR2 are MNHNS and SASEGT. The CDR3 spells CASSESPGGGETQCF. The DNA for the CDR3 is TGTGCCAGCAGTGAAAGCCCGGGGGGGGGCGAGACCCAGTGCTTC.

This clonotype was found many times. The chain joins TRBV5-1 to TRBJ2-2, with 13 bases aligning to TRBD2. The CDR3 extends over 18 amino acids. Germline V gene data show CDR1 as SGHRS and CDR2 as YFSETQ. J gave up 4 bases and V 4 bases, and 10 bases lay outside the gene matches. CDR3 nucleotide sequence: TGCGCCAGCAGCCCCCGGACTAGCGGGAGCACGGGCACCGGGGAGCTGTTTTTT. Encoded protein: CASSPRTSGSTGTGELFF. Together with reference TRBV5-1 and TRBJ2-2, the CDR3 gives the full variable domain: KAGVTQTPRYLIKTRGQQVTLSCSPISGHRSVSWYQQTPGQGLQFLFEYFSETQRNKGNFPGRFSGRQFSNSRSEMNVSTLELGDSALYLCASSPRTSGSTGTGELFFGEGSRLTVL.

The sample holds many counts of this clonotype. The V and J genes are TRBV5-1 and TRBJ1-2, with 9 bases aligning to TRBD1. Germline CDR1 reads SGHRS; CDR2 reads YFSETQ. V shed 4 bases, J shed 0 bases, and the junction held 7 bases outside the gene matches. The CDR3 length is 16 residues. CDR3: CASSRTGDPANYGYTF. For the CDR3, the DNA is TGCGCCAGCAGCCGGACAGGGGACCCAGCTAACTATGGCTACACCTTC. The variable domain in full, with the rest retrieved from reference TRBV5-1 and TRBJ1-2, is KAGVTQTPRYLIKTRGQQVTLSCSPISGHRSVSWYQQTPGQGLQFLFEYFSETQRNKGNFPGRFSGRQFSNSRSEMNVSTLELGDSALYLCASSRTGDPANYGYTFGSGTRLTVV.

This clonotype has more than one count but fewer than ten. The chain joins TRBV2 to TRBJ2-6, with D tentatively TRBD1 or TRBD2 (5 bases each). The germline V and J ends were trimmed by 5 bases and 4 bases, with 12 bases remaining between them. The germline CDR1 and CDR2 sequences are SNHLY and FYNNEI. The CDR3 runs 15 residues. CDR3 region: CASSIGAAGANVLTF. CDR3 in DNA: TGTGCCAGCAGTATCGGGGCGGCCGGGGCCAACGTCCTGACTTTC.

This clonotype was seen more than once but under ten times. The CDR3 nucleotides read TGTGCCAGTAGTTGGGGGGTCCACTACGAGCAGTACTTC. Its translation: CASSWGVHYEQYF. This chain links TRBV19 with TRBJ2-7, with a weak D call TRBD2 (6 bases). V lost 5 bases, J lost 3 bases, and 11 bases lay in between. This CDR3 spans 13 amino acids. Germline V gene lookup returns CDR1 LNHDA and CDR2 SQIVND (reference sequence).

The V and J genes are TRBV6-2 or TRBV6-3 and TRBJ2-2; 7 bases match TRBD1. CDR3 length equals 15 residues. Germline V CDR1 and CDR2: MNHEY, SVGEGT. The CDR3 reads CVSIDLDRVPGELFF. The CDR3 bases are TGTGTCAGTATTGACCTCGACAGGGTCCCCGGGGAGCTGTTTTTT.

The rearrangement links TRBV6-1 to TRBJ2-7; no clear D. The CDR3 loop spans 14 amino acids. Germline V gene sequence: CDR1 MNHNS, CDR2 SASEGT. Trimming cost V 1 base and J 6 bases, with 13 bases left between them. CDR3 amino acids: CASSEGRPAGEQYF. In DNA form, the CDR3 reads TGTGCCAGCAGTGAAGGCAGACCCGCCGGCGAGCAGTACTTC.

As to this clonotype: One end of the junction fails to match germline, which may point to a read error. CDR3 sequence reads: CASSSPTTGTYEQCF. In DNA form, the CDR3 reads TGTGCCAGCAGTTCGCCAACGACAGGTACCTACGAGCAGTGCTTC. This chain links TRBV27 with TRBJ2-7; a possible D gene is TRBD1 (6 bases). Germline CDR1 and CDR2: MNHEY and SMNVEV (reference sequence). The CDR3 has 15 residues.

This clonotype was observed at least ten times. V is TRBV6-1 and J is TRBJ2-7; 10 nucleotides match TRBD2. The CDR3 totals 14 residues. J lost 3 bases, V lost 4 bases, and 3 bases had no gene match. Germline lookup yields CDR1 MNHNS and CDR2 SASEGT. The CDR3 here is CASSGSSGSYEQYF. The CDR3 nucleotides read TGTGCCAGCAGTGGGTCTAGCGGGAGCTACGAGCAGTACTTC.

On this clonotype itself: A read error may account for a junction end that differs from germline. The rearrangement uses TRBV28 and TRBJ2-5; 8 bases match TRBD1. There are 14 residues in the CDR3. Germline V CDR1 and CDR2: MDHEN, SYDVKM. The CDR3, as DNA: TGTGCCAGCAGGTTATCAGGGGGCAGGGAGACGCAGTACTTC. Translating it yields CASRLSGGRETQYF. Supplemented by reference TRBV28 and TRBJ2-5, the full variable domain reads DVKVTQSSRYLVKRTGEKVFLECVQDMDHENMFWYRQDPGLGLRLIYFSYDVKMKEKGDIPEGYSVSREKKERFSLILESASTNQTSMYLCASRLSGGRETQYFGPGTRLLVL.

Many counts were recorded for this clonotype. The chain uses TRBV28 and TRBJ1-2; D is unclear. Trimming left V 2 bases short and J 8 bases short, with 12 bases between. This CDR3 is 13 amino acids long. Germline V gene lookup returns CDR1 MDHEN and CDR2 SYDVKM. This CDR3 is CASSLAPVQGYTF. The CDR3 nucleotides read TGTGCCAGCAGTTTAGCGCCGGTGCAAGGCTACACCTTC.

The sample holds many counts of this clonotype. The rearrangement links TRBV19 to TRBJ1-5, with D possibly TRBD1 on 5 matching bases. Trimming cost V 11 bases and J 2 bases, with 13 bases left between them. The V gene's germline CDR1 is LNHDA and CDR2 SQIVND (reference sequence). This CDR3 spans 13 amino acids. Here the CDR3 DNA reads TGTGCCGCCTCGGGGACGGGCAATCAGCCCCAGCATTTT. Translation: CAASGTGNQPQHF.

The table lists this clonotype with a few counts. J is TRBJ2-7 and V is TRBV5-1; 7 bases agree with TRBD1. This CDR3 is built from 15 residues. Per the germline V gene, CDR1 is SGHRS and CDR2 is YFSETQ. With V trimmed by 4 bases and J by 0 bases, 7 bases remained unmatched. Here the CDR3 reads CASSLAQGISYEQYF. CDR3 bases: TGCGCCAGCAGCCTGGCACAGGGGATCTCCTACGAGCAGTACTTC.

The chain employs TRBV7-8 and TRBJ2-6; perhaps TRBD2 as D (6 bases). This CDR3 has 18 amino acids. Germline loops: CDR1 SGHVS, CDR2 FQNEAQ. V was clipped by 5 bases and J by 0 bases, with 17 bases between them. In DNA form, the CDR3 reads TGTGCCAGCAGCCCCGTGGGACTGGACTTCTCTGGGGCCAACGTCCTGACTTTC. Its translation: CASSPVGLDFSGANVLTF.

This clonotype was counted many times. J is TRBJ2-7 and V is TRBV6-5, with 12 nucleotides matching TRBD1. This CDR3 comprises 13 residues. V shed 7 bases, J shed 6 bases, and the junction held 4 bases outside the gene matches. CDR1 MNHEY and CDR2 SVGAGI come from the germline V gene. This CDR3 is CASNRDRGLEQYF. CDR3 nucleotides: TGTGCCAGCAATCGGGACAGGGGGCTCGAGCAGTACTTC.

J is TRBJ2-2 and V is TRBV7-8; no clear D gene. V was clipped by 4 bases and J by 0 bases, with 12 bases between them. Germline V CDR1 and CDR2: SGHVS, FQNEAQ. The CDR3 has 16 amino acids. Here the CDR3 reads CASSSRHSANTGELFF. In nucleotides, the CDR3 is TGTGCCAGCAGCTCCCGGCACAGTGCGAACACCGGGGAGCTGTTTTTT.

The sample holds a few counts of this clonotype. The chain employs TRBV19 and TRBJ1-5; D possibly corresponds to TRBD1 (6 bases). V was shortened by 6 bases and J by 2 bases, with 17 bases between the two germline ends. This CDR3 has 16 amino acids. Germline V gives CDR1 LNHDA, CDR2 SQIVND (reference sequence). The CDR3 loop is CASRVVGTPGNQPQHF. DNA of the CDR3: TGTGCCAGTAGGGTCGTGGGGACACCCGGCAATCAGCCCCAGCATTTT.

This clonotype was observed at least ten times. The gene calls are TRBV9 and TRBJ2-7; D not certain. This CDR3 spans 16 amino acids. The V end lost 4 bases, the J end lost 5 bases, and 22 bases lay between the germline ends. The germline gives CDR1 SGDLS, CDR2 YYNGEE. The CDR3 DNA follows: TGTGCCAGCAGCCCATTCGACTCGCCAGCGTCGGACGAGCAGTACTTC. Translating it yields CASSPFDSPASDEQYF.

The rearrangement joins TRBV20-1 to TRBJ2-3; D not certain. Germline V CDR1 and CDR2: DFQATT, SNEGSKA (reference sequence). V was cut by 8 bases and J by 0 bases, with 15 bases left in between. This CDR3 spans 14 amino acids. The CDR3 nucleotides read TGCAGTTGCCTTCTCGGCAGTAGCACAGATACGCAGTATTTT. Translating gives CSCLLGSSTDTQYF.

This clonotype was observed many times. V and J are TRBV15 and TRBJ2-3; TRBD2 might be the D (5 bases). Germline loops: CDR1 LNHNV, CDR2 YYDKDF (reference sequence). This CDR3 spans 15 amino acids. Trimming took off 5 bases at V and 2 bases at J, with 14 bases between the two ends. The CDR3 sequence is CATSDHSRDTDTQYF. Written as DNA, the CDR3 is TGTGCCACCAGCGACCACTCGAGGGACACAGATACGCAGTATTTT.